A selection of T cell receptor beta chains follows, all from one sample in a study of shared clonotypes between healthy human individuals. This table comes from immunoSEQ multiplex PCR, and its TCRdb copy is limited to in-frame clones, with some not included. This table has 1.5 million to 2.5 million clones, about 95% appearing once. Sequencing input: naive CD8+ T cells sorted from blood. The receptors stem from a man younger than 30 in good health. Each CDR3 is given with its conserved first and last residue. The D gene is left open where the match is weak. A clone size is listed for some rows: how often the clone was seen (once, few, many), or a class if it is expanded.

>TRBV4-1|once|TRBJ2-7|TRBD2
TGCGCCAGCAGCCCATACCCAGACGGGACTAGTACCTACGAGCAGTACTTC
CASSPYPDGTSTYEQYF
>TRBV5-5|few|TRBJ1-3|-
TGTGCCAGCACTCTGGACCATTTCGGGCCTGGAAACACCATATATTTT
CASTLDHFGPGNTIYF
>TRBV28|-|TRBJ1-1|-
TGTGCCAGCAGGCAGGGACTCATGAACACTGAAGCTTTCTTT
CASRQGLMNTEAFF
>TRBV28|-|TRBJ1-1|TRBD1
TGTGCCAGCAGTCCGCTGACAGGGGAGGGGTACACTGAAGCTTTCTTT
CASSPLTGEGYTEAFF
>TRBV4-1|once|TRBJ2-2|TRBD2
TGCGCCAGCAGCCAAGAAAGCGGGGATGGCGGGGAGCTGTTTTTT
CASSQESGDGGELFF
>TRBV2|-|TRBJ2-3|-
TGTGCCAGCAGTGAGGCAGGGCCGTACACAGATACGCAGTATTTT
CASSEAGPYTDTQYF
>TRBV7-9|-|TRBJ2-3|-
TGTGCCAGCAGCCCAGGAGGGGGTGTTACGCAGTATTTT
CASSPGGGVTQYF
>TRBV5-6|-|TRBJ2-7|-
TGTGCCAGCAGCTCTGGACTATACGAGCAGTACTTC
CASSSGLYEQYF
>TRBV6-6|once|TRBJ2-5|TRBD1
TGTGCCAGCAGCCAGAAACAGGGGTTGCAGGAGACCCAGTACTTC
CASSQKQGLQETQYF
>TRBV10-3|-|TRBJ2-7|TRBD1
TGTGCCATCAGTGAGAAACTGGGACAGGGAACGGGGGGCGTGACCCCCGCCGAGCAGTACTTC
CAISEKLGQGTGGVTPAEQYF
>TRBV5-6|-|TRBJ2-7|-
TGTGCCAGCAGCTCGGGAGCATCCTACGAGCAGTACTTC
CASSSGASYEQYF
>TRBV7-6|-|TRBJ2-7|-
TGTGCCAGCAGTCAAACGACTGGCTACGAGCAGTACTTC
CASSQTTGYEQYF
>TRBV28|-|TRBJ1-2|-
TGTGCCAGCAGTTTAAGAGCGGTCCTCGACAGGACTTCTGGCTACACCTTC
CASSLRAVLDRTSGYTF
>TRBV4-1|-|TRBJ2-7|TRBD2
TGCGCCAGCAGCAACCGGGGGCGGGGGGACTACGAGCAGTACTTC
CASSNRGRGDYEQYF
>TRBV7-3|-|TRBJ1-4|TRBD1
TGTGCCAGCAGCTTAACGGATCGACAGGGAACTAATGAAAAACTGTTTTTT
CASSLTDRQGTNEKLFF
>TRBV6-1|once|TRBJ1-1|-
TGTGCCAGCAGTGTGGGCAGGGTGGATGACACTGAAGCTTTCTTT
CASSVGRVDDTEAFF
>TRBV25-1|-|TRBJ2-2|-
TGTGCCAGCAGTGAGGGGGGTCCCGGGGAGCTGTTTTTT
CASSEGGPGELFF
>TRBV11-2|-|TRBJ1-2|-
TGTGCCAGCAGCTTAATCGGGAGGGACTATGGCTACACCTTC
CASSLIGRDYGYTF